Below are 27 T cell receptor beta chains sequenced from a single sample in a study of blood T cell repertoires in COVID-19. The protocol was immunoSEQ multiplex PCR, while the TCRdb copy is restricted to in-frame clones and leaves out a portion. The sample includes tens of thousands of clones, 80% to 90% seen only once; the top ten take 18%. Sequenced: peripheral blood. All receptors come from a woman in her sixties or seventies with COVID-19, enrolled during active disease.

The rearrangement links TRBV5-1 to TRBJ2-3; possible D gene TRBD2, 6 bases. The CDR3 loop spans 16 amino acids. V lost 4 bases and J 2 bases, leaving 17 bases between the germline ends. Germline loops: CDR1 SGHRS, CDR2 YFSETQ. The CDR3 loop is CASSPGTFKPTDTQYF. The CDR3 nucleotides are TGCGCCAGCAGCCCCGGGACTTTTAAGCCCACAGATACGCAGTATTTT.

The chain recombines TRBV10-2 with TRBJ1-2; D unresolved. There are 16 residues in the CDR3. Germline CDR1 reads WSHSY; CDR2 reads SAAADI. The germline V and J ends were trimmed by 7 bases and 0 bases, with 18 bases remaining between them. The CDR3 is CASMRGRANANYGYTF. The CDR3 DNA reads as TGCGCCAGCATGAGAGGGCGAGCTAATGCTAACTATGGCTACACCTTC.

CDR3 loop: CASSGVGRAEQFF. The CDR3 DNA sequence: TGTGCCAGCAGTGGAGTCGGGAGGGCAGAGCAGTTCTTC. V gene TRBV6-4 combines with J gene TRBJ2-1; TRBD2 aligns across 8 bases. Germline V CDR1 and CDR2: MRHNA, SNTAGT. The J segment lost 10 bases and the V segment lost 4 bases, leaving 6 bases of the junction unmatched. This CDR3 spans 13 amino acids.

This rearrangement joins TRBV30 to TRBJ2-7; 10 nucleotides agree with TRBD1. This CDR3 region has 13 residues. The V segment lost 2 bases and the J segment 3 bases; nucleotides outside the gene matches: 1. The germline gives CDR1 GTSNPN, CDR2 SVGIG (reference sequence). CDR3 coding DNA: TGTGCCTGGAGTAGGACAGGGGGCTACGAGCAGTACTTC. Translation: CAWSRTGGYEQYF.

The V and J genes are TRBV2 and TRBJ1-3, with D hard to call. The CDR3 contains 11 residues. Trimming took off 6 bases at V and 6 bases at J, with 6 bases between the two ends. Germline V gene lookup returns CDR1 SNHLY and CDR2 FYNNEI. The chain's CDR3 is CASRSTNTIYF. CDR3 coding DNA: TGTGCCAGCAGAAGCACAAACACCATATATTTT.

The chain carries TRBV18 and TRBJ1-2; TRBD1 might be the D (6 bases). The CDR3 extends over 13 amino acids. From germline, CDR1 is KGHSH and CDR2 LQKENI. Trimming removed 6 bases at V and 8 bases at J, with 16 bases between. The CDR3: CASSQTDRLGYTF. Here the CDR3 DNA reads TGTGCCAGCTCGCAAACCGACAGGCTAGGCTACACCTTC.

The table lists this clone with a count of one. The rearrangement uses TRBV11-3 and TRBJ2-3; no clear D. CDR1 SGHNT and CDR2 YENEEA come from the germline V gene. CDR3 length equals 12 residues. The V end lost 1 base, the J end lost 6 bases, and 5 bases lay between the germline ends. CDR3 residues: CASSLVVDTQYF. Written as DNA, the CDR3 is TGTGCCAGCAGCTTAGTAGTGGATACGCAGTATTTT.

V and J are TRBV5-4 and TRBJ2-3, with TRBD1 identical over 9 bases. CDR1 and CDR2 (germline): SGHNT, YYREEE (reference sequence). CDR3 size: 15 residues. The V and J ends lost 6 bases and 5 bases, in that order; junction bases with no gene match: 10. Here the CDR3 reads CASTSDRGRVDTQYF. In DNA, the CDR3 is TGTGCCAGCACCTCGGACAGGGGAAGGGTAGATACGCAGTATTTT.

The gene calls are TRBV7-9 and TRBJ1-2, with 8 bases that match TRBD1. CDR3 length: 19 residues. Germline V gives CDR1 SEHNR, CDR2 FQNEAQ (reference sequence). With V trimmed by 1 base and J by 7 bases, 20 bases remained unmatched. CDR3 sequence (DNA): TGTGCCAGCAGCTTAGGGTCCCAGGGGGCGATGGTCCCTTCCTCTGGCTACACCTTC. This sequence encodes CASSLGSQGAMVPSSGYTF.

V and J are TRBV11-2 and TRBJ2-7; 9 bases agree with TRBD2. CDR1 and CDR2 (germline): SGHAT, FQNNGV. CDR3 size: 14 residues. Unmatched junction bases numbered 3, after V lost 3 bases and J lost 3 bases. In DNA, the CDR3 is TGTGCCAGCAGCTTCCTAGCGGGGATCTACGAGCAGTACTTC. Translating gives CASSFLAGIYEQYF.

This rearrangement joins TRBV7-6 to TRBJ2-7; maybe TRBD2 (5 bases). CDR1 is SGHVS and CDR2 is FNYEAQ in the germline V gene. CDR3 length: 15 amino acids. V was trimmed by 2 bases and J by 2 bases, leaving 13 bases between them. The CDR3 sequence: CASSLQDGGPYEQYF. The CDR3 DNA reads TGTGCCAGCAGCTTACAAGATGGAGGACCCTACGAGCAGTACTTC.

V is TRBV30 and J is TRBJ2-1; TRBD2 agrees at 10 bases. V shed 0 bases and J 9 bases; nucleotides not matched to a gene: 8. Looked up from germline, CDR1 is GTSNPN and CDR2 is SVGIG (reference sequence). This CDR3 has 15 amino acids. The CDR3 bases are TGTGCCTGGAGTGTACTAGGGGCTAGCGGGAGTGAGCAGTTCTTC. Protein sequence: CAWSVLGASGSEQFF.

V gene TRBV18 combines with J gene TRBJ1-5, with 8 bases lining up with TRBD1. With V trimmed by 4 bases and J by 4 bases, 12 bases remained unmatched. The CDR3 loop spans 17 amino acids. Germline lookup yields CDR1 KGHSH and CDR2 LQKENI. CDR3 coding DNA: TGTGCCAGCTCACTGAATGTAGGACAGGGAAAGAATCAGCCCCAGCATTTT. Its protein product is CASSLNVGQGKNQPQHF.

The J gene is TRBJ1-5, the V gene TRBV5-8; D may be TRBD1 (6 bases). Germline V gene sequence: CDR1 SGHTS, CDR2 YDEGEE. V was trimmed by 6 bases and J by 1 base, leaving 14 bases between them. The CDR3 sequence is 15 residues long. Here the CDR3 DNA reads TGTGCCAGCATCCTGGGGGGGCTGAGCAATCAGCCCCAGCATTTT. It encodes CASILGGLSNQPQHF. Using reference TRBV5-8 and TRBJ1-5 for the parts outside the CDR3, the full variable domain is EAGVTQSPTHLIKTRGQQATLRCSPISGHTSVYWYQQALGLGLQFLLWYDEGEERNRGNFPPRFSGRQFPNYSSELNVNALELEDSALYLCASILGGLSNQPQHFGDGTRLSIL.

V usage is TRBV19 and J usage is TRBJ1-5, with 7 bases fitting TRBD1. The CDR3 contains 17 residues. In germline, CDR1 is LNHDA, CDR2 SQIVND (reference sequence). With V trimmed by 5 bases and J by 2 bases, 12 bases remained unmatched. This CDR3 is CASSLEGATVGNQPQHF. The CDR3, as DNA: TGTGCCAGTAGTCTGGAGGGGGCGACTGTGGGCAATCAGCCCCAGCATTTT.

The chain uses TRBV10-3 and TRBJ2-5; a possible D gene is TRBD2 (5 bases). The V gene's germline CDR1 is ENHRY and CDR2 SYGVKD. V lost 10 bases to trimming and J lost 7 bases, with 19 bases between them. CDR3 length: 13 amino acids. CDR3 protein: CANARTEHATQYF. For the CDR3, the DNA is TGTGCCAACGCTAGGACTGAGCACGCGACCCAGTACTTC.

This chain connects TRBV30 to TRBJ1-2; D may be TRBD1 (6 bases). Germline values: CDR1 GTSNPN, CDR2 SVGIG (reference sequence). CDR3 length: 13 residues. With 1 base removed from V and 3 bases from J, the gap between germline ends came to 9 bases. This CDR3 reads CAWSGRQDYGYTF. In DNA, the CDR3 is TGTGCCTGGAGTGGACGACAGGACTATGGCTACACCTTC.

V and J are TRBV7-2 and TRBJ1-5; maybe TRBD1 (6 bases). With 1 base removed from V and 7 bases from J, the gap between germline ends came to 11 bases. The germline V gene encodes CDR1 SGHTA and CDR2 FQGNSA. CDR3 length: 14 amino acids. In DNA form, the CDR3 reads TGTGCCAGCAGCTTAGGGGCAGGGGAGCAGCCCCAGCATTTT. Its protein product is CASSLGAGEQPQHF.

This chain connects TRBV6-6 to TRBJ1-3; 8 bases are shared with TRBD1. After removal of 8 bases from V and 6 bases from J, the junction contained 12 bases not matched to a gene. This CDR3 is built from 15 residues. Germline CDR1 and CDR2: MNHNY and SVGAGI (reference sequence). Written as DNA, the CDR3 is TGTGCCAGCTCTAGACAGGGGCTGGTGGAAAACACCATATATTTT. This translates into CASSRQGLVENTIYF.

This clone has more than one count but fewer than ten. The V call is TRBV19, the J call TRBJ1-6; 7 bases fit TRBD1. Unmatched junction bases numbered 9, after V lost 7 bases and J lost 9 bases. Germline lookup yields CDR1 LNHDA and CDR2 SQIVND (reference sequence). CDR3 length: 14 amino acids. The CDR3 spells CASTTTGSGSPLHF. The CDR3 DNA sequence: TGTGCCAGTACCACGACAGGGTCAGGTTCACCCCTCCACTTT.

This chain uses TRBV4-1 with TRBJ1-4; D may be TRBD1 (5 bases). The CDR3 runs to 18 residues. Germline CDR1 and CDR2: MGHRA and YSYEKL. The ends were cut back, 0 bases at V and 6 bases at J, with 20 bases in the middle. The CDR3 DNA is TGCGCCAGCAGCCAAGAGAGGGGCTGGGGGGGTAGGGATGAAAAACTGTTTTTT. Protein: CASSQERGWGGRDEKLFF.

V usage is TRBV5-4 and J usage is TRBJ2-1, with TRBD1 as a possible D gene (6 bases). Germline values: CDR1 SGHNT, CDR2 YYREEE (reference sequence). The CDR3 sequence is 14 residues long. Deletions cut 1 base from V and 4 bases from J, with 9 bases between. CDR3 DNA: TGTGCCAGCAGCTTGAGGCAGGGGTACAATGAGCAGTTCTTC. Translated, it gives CASSLRQGYNEQFF.

The V call is TRBV5-6, the J call TRBJ2-6; D is perhaps TRBD2 (5 bases). This CDR3 contains 17 residues. V was pared by 0 bases and J by 4 bases, with 14 bases between. Germline-derived CDR1 and CDR2 are SGHDT and YYEEEE. As DNA, the CDR3 is TGTGCCAGCAGCTTGGCTATGCGGGCGCGGGGGGCCAACGTCCTGACTTTC. Translating it yields CASSLAMRARGANVLTF.

The J gene is TRBJ1-2, the V gene TRBV9, with D tentatively TRBD1 (5 bases). This CDR3 comprises 14 residues. Trimming took off 6 bases at V and 7 bases at J, with 19 bases between the two ends. The germline V gene encodes CDR1 SGDLS and CDR2 YYNGEE. The CDR3 nucleotides read TGTGCCAGCACGCAGGTCAGGGTTGGCGCTGGCTACACCTTC. Translated, it gives CASTQVRVGAGYTF.

The rearrangement links TRBV6-2 or TRBV6-3 to TRBJ2-5; 13 bases are a match to TRBD2. Germline CDR1 reads MNHEY; CDR2 reads SVGEGT. V lost 5 bases to trimming and J lost 4 bases; unmatched junction nucleotides: 13. CDR3 length equals 18 residues. The CDR3 loop reads CASSPLGLAGMLGETQYF. Written as DNA, the CDR3 is TGTGCCAGCAGTCCCCTGGGACTAGCGGGAATGTTGGGAGAGACCCAGTACTTC.

This clone was detected a few times. The rearrangement links TRBV4-3 to TRBJ2-5; no reliable D call. Trimming cost V 1 base and J 2 bases, with 8 bases left between them. The CDR3 sequence is 14 residues long. Germline CDR1 is LGHNA and CDR2 is YSLEER. CDR3 region: CASSQGSIQETQYF. The CDR3 coding sequence is TGCGCCAGCAGCCAAGGGTCTATACAAGAGACCCAGTACTTC.

This chain joins TRBV4-2 and TRBJ2-3, with TRBD2 matching over 14 bases. Germline V gene lookup returns CDR1 LGHNA and CDR2 YNFKEQ. Trimming cost V 1 base and J 1 base; bases outside gene matches: 10. CDR3 length: 20 residues. Written as DNA, the CDR3 is TGTGCCAGCAGCCAAGCATACAAGGGGGGACTAGCGGGAGGCACAGATACGCAGTATTTT. Translated: CASSQAYKGGLAGGTDTQYF.